Below, 15 T cell receptor beta chains from the same sample are listed, as sequenced in a study of blood T cell repertoires in COVID-19. This table comes from immunoSEQ multiplex PCR, and its TCRdb copy is limited to in-frame clones, with some not included. The data show about 380,000 clones, around 87% seen once. The sample taken for sequencing was peripheral blood. The receptors were gathered from a man aged 18-30 years with active or convalescent COVID-19.

The chain joins TRBV5-6 to TRBJ1-4; D not certain. Germline loops: CDR1 SGHDT, CDR2 YYEEEE. The V end lost 3 bases, the J end lost 6 bases, and 3 bases lay between the germline ends. The CDR3 consists of 11 residues. CDR3 sequence reads: CASSSDEKLFF. Written as DNA, the CDR3 is TGTGCCAGCAGCTCGGATGAAAAACTGTTTTTT. The full variable domain, with the rest looked up from reference TRBV5-6 and TRBJ1-4, is DAGVTQSPTHLIKTRGQQVTLRCSPKSGHDTVSWYQQALGQGPQFIFQYYEEEERQRGNFPDRFSGHQFPNYSSELNVNALLLGDSALYLCASSSDEKLFFGSGTQLSVL.

This chain connects TRBV5-1 to TRBJ1-5; D unclear. The CDR3 runs to 15 residues. Looked up from germline, CDR1 is SGHRS and CDR2 is YFSETQ. V was shortened by 4 bases and J by 0 bases, with 11 bases between the two germline ends. CDR3 in amino acids: CASSPDGDSNQPQHF. As DNA, the CDR3 is TGCGCCAGCAGCCCGGACGGGGATAGCAATCAGCCCCAGCATTTT.

V and J are TRBV5-4 and TRBJ1-2; D perhaps matches TRBD1 (6 bases). The CDR3 has 15 residues. Germline-derived CDR1 and CDR2 are SGHNT and YYREEE (reference sequence). Trimming left V 4 bases short and J 6 bases short, with 19 bases between. The chain's CDR3 is CASSTRTERLHGYTF. CDR3 nucleotides: TGTGCCAGCAGCACCAGGACAGAACGTTTGCATGGCTACACCTTC. Supplemented by reference TRBV5-4 and TRBJ1-2, the full variable domain reads ETGVTQSPTHLIKTRGQQVTLRCSSQSGHNTVSWYQQALGQGPQFIFQYYREEENGRGNFPPRFSGLQFPNYSSELNVNALELDDSALYLCASSTRTERLHGYTFGSGTRLTVV.

The chain combines TRBV2 with TRBJ2-5, with D unclear. CDR1 is SNHLY and CDR2 is FYNNEI in the germline V gene. The CDR3 runs to 10 residues. The ends were cut back, 8 bases at V and 5 bases at J, with 6 bases in the middle. CDR3 loop: CASERETQYF. The CDR3 bases are TGTGCCAGCGAGAGGGAGACCCAGTACTTC. Drawing the rest from reference TRBV2 and TRBJ2-5, the complete variable domain is EPEVTQTPSHQVTQMGQEVILRCVPISNHLYFYWYRQILGQKVEFLVSFYNNEISEKSEIFDDQFSVERPDGSNFTLKIRSTKLEDSAMYFCASERETQYFGPGTRLLVL.

The rearrangement joins TRBV4-3 to TRBJ1-6; D perhaps matches TRBD1 (5 bases). Trimming took off 0 bases at V and 3 bases at J, with 9 bases between the two ends. This CDR3 has 16 residues. Germline V lookup: CDR1 LGHNA, CDR2 YSLEER. For the CDR3, the DNA is TGCGCCAGCAGCCAAGAGGCAGGGTACTATAATTCACCCCTCCACTTT. This sequence encodes CASSQEAGYYNSPLHF.

The V and J genes are TRBV10-3 and TRBJ1-1; no reliable D call. V was cut by 0 bases and J by 13 bases, with 15 bases left in between. CDR3 length equals 13 residues. Per the germline V gene, CDR1 is ENHRY and CDR2 is SYGVKD. CDR3 DNA sequence: TGTGCCATCAGTGAGTCGATGGGGAGCCGGGGTTTCTTT. Its protein is CAISESMGSRGFF.

The chain uses TRBV2 and TRBJ1-1; D may be TRBD1 (6 bases). Trimming removed 8 bases from V and 6 bases from J, with 16 bases in between. CDR3 length: 13 amino acids. Germline CDR1 and CDR2: SNHLY and FYNNEI. The CDR3 loop reads CASCYETGPEAFF. The DNA for the CDR3 is TGTGCCAGCTGCTATGAAACAGGGCCTGAAGCTTTCTTT.

The V and J genes are TRBV27 and TRBJ2-3; 9 positions agree with TRBD2. Losses at the gene ends were 3 bases for V and 0 bases for J; bases not matched to a gene: 7. This CDR3 has 17 residues. CDR1 MNHEY and CDR2 SMNVEV come from the germline V gene (reference sequence). DNA of the CDR3: TGTGCCAGCAGTTTCGGGACTAGCCGATTAAGCACAGATACGCAGTATTTT. It encodes CASSFGTSRLSTDTQYF.

The genes are TRBV5-6 and TRBJ1-1; TRBD1 agrees at 7 bases. Germline V gene sequence: CDR1 SGHDT, CDR2 YYEEEE. The CDR3 covers 15 residues. J lost 1 base, V lost 4 bases, and 7 bases had no gene match. The CDR3 region has the DNA TGTGCCAGCAGCACACCGGGACAGACGAACACTGAAGCTTTCTTT. This codes for CASSTPGQTNTEAFF.

V is TRBV3-1 (or the pseudogene TRBV3-2) and J is TRBJ1-6; 7 bases map to TRBD1. Per the germline V gene, CDR1 is LGHDT and CDR2 is YNNKEL (reference sequence). The CDR3 totals 18 residues. The V gene end was trimmed by 4 bases and the J gene end by 0 bases; junction bases not matched to a gene: 9. CDR3 sequence: CASSPLPGQSSYNSPLHF. The DNA of the CDR3 is TGTGCCAGCAGCCCACTGCCGGGACAGAGCTCCTATAATTCACCCCTCCACTTT.

The V gene is TRBV6-2 or TRBV6-3, the J gene TRBJ2-3, with a tentative D call TRBD2 (6 bases). V was shortened by 5 bases and J by 0 bases, with 18 bases between the two germline ends. This CDR3 comprises 17 residues. In germline, CDR1 is MNHEY, CDR2 SVGEGT. This CDR3 reads CASSRSAGLRSTDTQYF. The CDR3 nucleotides read TGTGCCAGCAGTCGTAGCGCGGGACTCAGAAGCACAGATACGCAGTATTTT.

The chain has TRBV28 and TRBJ1-1; no reliable D call. The CDR3 covers 16 residues. Germline V gene sequence: CDR1 MDHEN, CDR2 SYDVKM. Trimming pared 4 bases from V and 0 bases from J, leaving 15 bases between. The CDR3 nucleotides are TGTGCCAGCAGTTCCCTTGGGGAGGGCATGAACACTGAAGCTTTCTTT. Amino acid sequence: CASSSLGEGMNTEAFF.

The chain is built from TRBV7-2 and TRBJ2-2; 11 nucleotides line up with TRBD1. CDR1 SGHTA and CDR2 FQGNSA come from the germline V gene. V lost 6 bases and J lost 6; bases outside the gene matches: 9. This CDR3 is built from 16 residues. Written as DNA, the CDR3 is TGTGCCAGCAGTCGACAACCGGGACAGGGGGCCGGGGAGCTGTTTTTT. Translated, it gives CASSRQPGQGAGELFF.

The V gene is TRBV30, the J gene TRBJ2-1, with a weak D call TRBD2 (6 bases). CDR1 and CDR2 from the germline V gene are GTSNPN and SVGIG (reference sequence). V was pared by 2 bases and J by 7 bases, with 12 bases between. The CDR3 is 13 residues long. The CDR3: CAWSINAGNEQFF. DNA of the CDR3: TGTGCCTGGAGTATAAATGCGGGGAATGAGCAGTTCTTC.

The chain joins TRBV9 to TRBJ2-7; no firm D call. CDR1 is SGDLS, CDR2 YYNGEE, per germline. This CDR3 contains 16 residues. V was shortened by 3 bases and J by 1 base, with 17 bases between the two germline ends. The CDR3 loop is CASSGPGPLPSYEQYF. The CDR3 DNA sequence: TGTGCCAGCAGCGGTCCAGGTCCCCTCCCTTCCTACGAGCAGTACTTC. The full variable domain, its missing parts supplied by reference TRBV9 and TRBJ2-7, is DSGVTQTPKHLITATGQRVTLRCSPRSGDLSVYWYQQSLDQGLQFLIQYYNGEERAKGNILERFSAQQFPDLHSELNLSSLELGDSALYFCASSGPGPLPSYEQYFGPGTRLTVT.